Each of the 2 T cell receptor beta chains below was sequenced from the same sample in a study of blood T cells in healthy people across ages. Primed by a sample-barcoded 5' primer and a J-beta primer mix, a second PCR proceeded for about 6 to 12 cycles. TCRdb re-called the 5' RACE reads with MiXCR, one entry per CDR3 protein. The sample holds 1.6 million or so distinct CDR3 sequences, almost 35% seen once. The sequenced sample consisted of blood. The receptors were gathered from a woman in her 30s in good health.

The chain combines TRBV28 with TRBJ2-7; 8 bases are a match to TRBD2. This CDR3 has 14 amino acids. V lost 7 bases, J lost 4 bases, and 9 bases stayed unmatched. Germline loops: CDR1 MDHEN, CDR2 SYDVKM. CDR3 sequence reads: CASTPGGSVYEQYF. As DNA, the CDR3 is TGTGCCAGCACCCCGGGGGGGAGCGTATACGAGCAGTACTTC.

This chain joins TRBV6-2 or TRBV6-3 and TRBJ2-1; D ambiguous. This CDR3 contains 13 residues. V dropped 2 bases and J dropped 10 bases, with 12 bases sitting between them. The germline V gene encodes CDR1 MNHEY and CDR2 SVGEGT. The CDR3 is CASSYGPGLEQFF. The CDR3 DNA is TGTGCCAGCAGTTACGGGCCGGGCCTAGAGCAGTTCTTC.